The sequence of this T cell receptor beta chain was determined in a study of blood T cell repertoires in COVID-19. For the study at large: Researchers got acute and convalescent COVID-19 samples from the United States, Italy and Spain. T cells, B-cell-depleted T cells, or PBMCs supplied cDNA or gDNA.

The authors' processing: Nucleated cell number was recorded as an estimate derived from reference gene primer amplification. TCRdb keeps only in-frame clones here, not all; method: immunoSEQ multiplex PCR. That table furnishes V, J and clone size, whereas the DNA furnished D and trimming. The sample contains 150,000 to 200,000 clones, 70% to 90% of which appear only once. From germline, CDR1 is SGHRS and CDR2 YFSETQ. The CDR3 length is 14 residues. V shed 0 bases and J 8 bases; nucleotides not matched to a gene: 6. V and J are TRBV5-1 and TRBJ1-2; 8 nucleotides align to TRBD1. The receptor was derived from a man aged 40-55 years with active or convalescent COVID-19. Sequenced input: peripheral blood. The CDR3: CASSLGQGAQGYTF. DNA for the CDR3: TGCGCCAGCAGCTTGGGGCAGGGGGCTCAGGGCTACACCTTC.